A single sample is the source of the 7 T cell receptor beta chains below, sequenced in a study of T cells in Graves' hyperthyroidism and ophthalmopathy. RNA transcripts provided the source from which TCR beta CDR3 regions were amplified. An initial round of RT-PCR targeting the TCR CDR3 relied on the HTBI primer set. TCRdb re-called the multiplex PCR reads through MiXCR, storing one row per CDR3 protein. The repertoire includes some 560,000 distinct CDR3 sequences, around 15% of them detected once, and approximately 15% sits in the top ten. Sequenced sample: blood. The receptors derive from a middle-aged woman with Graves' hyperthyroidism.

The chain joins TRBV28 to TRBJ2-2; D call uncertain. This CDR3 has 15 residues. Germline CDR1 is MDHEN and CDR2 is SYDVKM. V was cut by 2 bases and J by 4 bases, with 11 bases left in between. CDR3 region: CASSLKQEGTGELFF. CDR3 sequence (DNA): TGTGCCAGCAGTTTAAAGCAGGAAGGCACCGGGGAGCTGTTTTTT.

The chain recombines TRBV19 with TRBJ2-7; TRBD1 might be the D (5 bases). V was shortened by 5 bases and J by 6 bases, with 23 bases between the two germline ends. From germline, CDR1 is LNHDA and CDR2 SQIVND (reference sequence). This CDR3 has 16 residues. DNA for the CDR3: TGTGCCAGTAGTCTACACTCGACAGACCTCCTTGCCGAGCAGTACTTC. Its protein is CASSLHSTDLLAEQYF.

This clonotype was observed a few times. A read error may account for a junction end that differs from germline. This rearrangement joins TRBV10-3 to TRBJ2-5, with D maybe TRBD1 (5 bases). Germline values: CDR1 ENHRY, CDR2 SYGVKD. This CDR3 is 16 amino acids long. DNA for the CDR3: TGTGCCAGCAGTGAGGAAAGGGGCCAGCTGGCTGGGACCCAGTACTTC. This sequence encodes CASSEERGQLAGTQYF.

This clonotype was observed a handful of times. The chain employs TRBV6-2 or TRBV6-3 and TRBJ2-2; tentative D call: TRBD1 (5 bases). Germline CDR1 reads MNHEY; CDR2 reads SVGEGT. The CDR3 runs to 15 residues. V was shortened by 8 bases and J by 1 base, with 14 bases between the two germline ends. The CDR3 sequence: CASQMGQMNTGELFF. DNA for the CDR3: TGTGCCAGCCAAATGGGGCAAATGAACACCGGGGAGCTGTTTTTT.

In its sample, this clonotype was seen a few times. The CDR3 DNA sequence: TGTGCCAGCAGCCAAGAACCGGGACTAGCGGGAATAACCAAAAACATTCAGTACTTC. It codes for CASSQEPGLAGITKNIQYF. This chain uses TRBV4-2 with TRBJ2-4; 13 bases are a match to TRBD2. Germline CDR1 is LGHNA and CDR2 is YNFKEQ. The CDR3 has 19 amino acids. The trim removed 0 bases at V and 2 bases at J, leaving 7 bases unmatched.

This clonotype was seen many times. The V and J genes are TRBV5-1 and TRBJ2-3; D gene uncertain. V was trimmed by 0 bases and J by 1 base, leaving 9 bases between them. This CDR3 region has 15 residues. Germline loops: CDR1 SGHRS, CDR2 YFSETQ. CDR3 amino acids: CASSLVAEGTDTQYF. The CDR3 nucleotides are TGCGCCAGCAGCTTGGTGGCAGAAGGCACAGATACGCAGTATTTT.

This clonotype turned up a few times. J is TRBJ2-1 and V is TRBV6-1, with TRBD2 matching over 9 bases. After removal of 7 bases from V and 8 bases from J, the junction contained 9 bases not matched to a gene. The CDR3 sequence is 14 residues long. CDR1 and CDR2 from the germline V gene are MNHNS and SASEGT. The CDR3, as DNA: TGTGCCAGCACCTCTAGCGGGATCGTGGATGAGCAGTTCTTC. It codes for CASTSSGIVDEQFF.